Detailed here is one T cell receptor beta chain. As yet, its antigen is unknown. These data are taken from a study of cytomegalovirus exposure and HLA in healthy donors. General observations from the study: Testing in vitro showed a few CMV-associated chains specific for CMV antigens. Roughly even sequencing depth across donors was the assumption behind the presence/absence analyses.

The PCR used 60 Vbeta and 13 Jbeta primers. In the original processing: Among the unique TCR beta chains that a later analysis counted, about 85 million in all, some 10 million were shared. The protocol was immunoSEQ multiplex PCR, while the TCRdb copy is restricted to in-frame clones and leaves out a portion. From that table come the V and J calls and clone size; the DNA was used to work out D and trimming. The profile shows 190,000 or so clones, more than 80% of them singletons. The donors, nominally healthy at sampling, likely had unrecorded immune exposures. The CDR3 contains 12 residues. Trimming stripped 0 bases from V and 4 bases from J, with 4 bases between. Germline CDR1 is SGHNT and CDR2 is YYREEE (reference sequence).

The specimen was PBMCs. V gene TRBV5-4 combines with J gene TRBJ1-1; D is unclear. The source of this sequence is a boy between 10 and 17 years old in good health and CMV-seronegative. The CDR3 sequence is CASSLDSTEAFF. The CDR3 DNA reads TGTGCCAGCAGCTTGGATAGCACTGAAGCTTTCTTT.